This TCR beta chain was identified during a study of T cell responses to AZD1222 COVID-19 vaccine. Broader study findings: Compared with day 0, the breadth and depth of the Spike-specific TCR repertoire rose significantly after two doses of AZD1222. Variant regions that are unmutated are reportedly the target of nearly half of spike-specific TCRs.

TCRdb keeps only in-frame clones here, not all; method: immunoSEQ multiplex PCR. This table has 110,000 or so clones, roughly 89% appearing once. This clone was detected once. Its antigen remains unidentified. CDR3 size: 13 residues. Germline V lookup: CDR1 MNHEY, CDR2 SMNVEV (reference sequence). Between the trimmed V and J ends, which lost 6 bases and 8 bases, there was a span of 16 bases. This material consisted of peripheral blood, taken on day 0 of MenACWY control vaccination. The chain employs TRBV27 and TRBJ1-2; D is uncertain. The sequence derives from an adult in good health. The CDR3 DNA reads TGTGCCAGCAGCCGCCGTAGTCAGAACGGCTACACCTTC. Translated, it gives CASSRRSQNGYTF.